These 23 T cell receptor beta chains were sequenced from one sample in a study of blood T cell repertoires in COVID-19. Measured with immunoSEQ multiplex PCR; TCRdb has only the in-frame clones, and not every one. The top ten clones hold roughly 2.3% of a sample with about 160,000 clones, just over 90% of them seen once. Specimen: peripheral blood. These receptors all come from a man younger than 35 with acute or convalescent COVID-19.

By share, this clone ranks as medium-sized. Other DNA sequences in this specimen translate into the identical CDR3. V is TRBV24-1 and J is TRBJ2-3; no definite D call. CDR1 KGHDR and CDR2 SFDVKD come from the germline V gene. The CDR3 runs 12 residues. V lost 6 bases, J lost 9 bases, and 12 bases lay in between. The CDR3 reads CATSRGSSTQYF. CDR3 coding DNA: TGTGCCACCAGTCGAGGAAGCTCGACGCAGTATTTT.

V is TRBV19 and J is TRBJ2-5; possibly TRBD1 for D (6 bases). The CDR3 consists of 18 residues. Germline CDR1 and CDR2: LNHDA and SQIVND (reference sequence). V dropped 6 bases and J dropped 2 bases, with 25 bases sitting between them. CDR3 sequence reads: CASSSAPTNRAQQETQYF. CDR3 nucleotides: TGTGCCAGTAGCTCCGCACCCACGAACAGGGCTCAACAAGAGACCCAGTACTTC.

This sequence joins TRBV19 and TRBJ2-1; 13 bases align to TRBD2. CDR3 size: 16 residues. V dropped 4 bases and J dropped 9; count of bases not matched to a gene: 9. Germline loops: CDR1 LNHDA, CDR2 SQIVND (reference sequence). The CDR3 DNA is TGTGCCAGTAGTACCACACGGACTAGCGGGAGATTTGAGCAGTTCTTC. Protein: CASSTTRTSGRFEQFF.

This chain links TRBV5-1 with TRBJ2-3; D is possibly TRBD1 (5 bases). The germline CDR1 and CDR2 sequences are SGHRS and YFSETQ. V was pared by 0 bases and J by 0 bases, with 14 bases between. The CDR3 consists of 17 residues. CDR3 sequence reads: CASSLAVLTESTDTQYF. CDR3 sequence (DNA): TGCGCCAGCAGCTTGGCCGTACTGACAGAGAGCACAGATACGCAGTATTTT.

This chain joins TRBV2 and TRBJ1-2; the D is unclear. CDR1 and CDR2 (germline): SNHLY, FYNNEI. The germline V and J ends were trimmed by 3 bases and 1 base, with 6 bases remaining between them. The CDR3 consists of 13 residues. The CDR3 loop is CASSDGVNYGYTF. The CDR3, as DNA: TGTGCCAGCAGTGACGGGGTTAACTATGGCTACACCTTC.

On this clone itself: The sample holds other DNA sequences that translate to the same CDR3. This chain connects TRBV19 to TRBJ1-5, with a weak D call TRBD1 (5 bases). The CDR3 length is 12 residues. V gave up 8 bases and J gave up 2 bases, with 7 bases separating them. Germline lookup yields CDR1 LNHDA and CDR2 SQIVND (reference sequence). CDR3 in DNA: TGTGCCAGTCGGGGGGGCAATCAGCCCCAGCATTTT. This codes for CASRGGNQPQHF.

The chain's CDR3 is CASSQAYSRGKNTGELFF. The CDR3 region has the DNA TGTGCCAGCAGCCAGGCTTATTCGCGGGGGAAGAACACCGGGGAGCTGTTTTTT. The rearrangement joins TRBV3-1 (or the pseudogene TRBV3-2) to TRBJ2-2; 7 positions agree with TRBD2. This CDR3 has 18 residues. Germline CDR1 is LGHDT and CDR2 is YNNKEL (reference sequence). V was clipped by 3 bases and J by 1 base; unmatched bases: 11.

The V call is TRBV19, the J call TRBJ1-4; TRBD1 matches 7 bases. The CDR3 is 17 amino acids. Germline loops: CDR1 LNHDA, CDR2 SQIVND (reference sequence). The J segment lost 1 base and the V segment lost 3 bases, leaving 8 bases of the junction unmatched. The CDR3 here is CASSIRGRGETNEKLFF. The CDR3 nucleotides read TGTGCCAGTAGTATCAGGGGCAGGGGGGAAACTAATGAAAAACTGTTTTTT. The complete variable domain, with remaining parts taken from reference TRBV19 and TRBJ1-4, reads DGGITQSPKYLFRKEGQNVTLSCEQNLNHDAMYWYRQDPGQGLRLIYYSQIVNDFQKGDIAEGYSVSREKKESFPLTVTSAQKNPTAFYLCASSIRGRGETNEKLFFGSGTQLSVL.

The rearrangement joins TRBV30 to TRBJ2-7, with TRBD1 matching 10 bases. Germline CDR1 reads GTSNPN; CDR2 reads SVGIG (reference sequence). Unmatched junction bases numbered 8, after V lost 5 bases and J lost 13 bases. CDR3 length equals 11 residues. The CDR3 is CAWGNRDRGYF. The CDR3 DNA is TGTGCCTGGGGCAACCGGGACAGGGGATACTTC.

The J gene is TRBJ1-1, the V gene TRBV7-8; tentatively, D is TRBD1 (5 bases). The germline V gene encodes CDR1 SGHVS and CDR2 FQNEAQ. V gave up 1 base and J gave up 2 bases, with 8 bases separating them. The CDR3 has 14 amino acids. This chain's CDR3 is CASSLERGNTEAFF. The CDR3 bases are TGTGCCAGCAGCTTAGAGCGGGGCAACACTGAAGCTTTCTTT.

This chain joins TRBV13 and TRBJ2-3; 8 bases are a match to TRBD1. CDR3 length: 15 residues. Trimming took 5 bases from V and 2 from J; bases not matched to a gene: 6. CDR1 PRHDT and CDR2 FYEKMQ come from the germline V gene (reference sequence). CDR3 DNA: TGTGCCAGCAGCCTTGGGACAGGAATCACAGATACGCAGTATTTT. Translating gives CASSLGTGITDTQYF.

The V and J genes are TRBV2 and TRBJ1-1, with unresolved D. V was cut by 8 bases and J by 0 bases, with 16 bases left in between. Germline values: CDR1 SNHLY, CDR2 FYNNEI. This CDR3 is built from 15 residues. The CDR3 protein is CASPKGGIMNTEAFF. CDR3 nucleotide sequence: TGTGCCAGCCCTAAGGGAGGGATCATGAACACTGAAGCTTTCTTT.

V is TRBV6-5 and J is TRBJ1-6, with 9 positions matching TRBD1. The CDR3 consists of 13 residues. The trim removed 10 bases at V and 9 bases at J, leaving 7 bases unmatched. In germline, CDR1 is MNHEY, CDR2 SVGAGI. The CDR3 protein is CATRTGGASPLHF. CDR3 bases: TGTGCCACTCGAACAGGGGGCGCTTCACCCCTCCACTTT.

The V call is TRBV5-1, the J call TRBJ1-4; D remains ambiguous. The germline V gene has CDR1 SGHRS and CDR2 YFSETQ. The CDR3 is 14 amino acids. The ends were cut back, 0 bases at V and 7 bases at J, with 10 bases in the middle. The CDR3 DNA sequence: TGCGCCAGCAGCTTGGAGAACGGTGGTGAAAAACTGTTTTTT. Encoded protein: CASSLENGGEKLFF.

The sample holds one count of this clone. J is TRBJ1-3 and V is TRBV4-1, with a tentative D call TRBD1 (6 bases). The CDR3 covers 15 residues. V was trimmed by 3 bases and J by 5 bases, leaving 14 bases between them. Per the germline V gene, CDR1 is MGHRA and CDR2 is YSYEKL. The CDR3, as DNA: TGCGCCAGCAGCCAGGATACAGGGATCCGAAACACCATATATTTT. Translated: CASSQDTGIRNTIYF.

The V call is TRBV20-1, the J call TRBJ1-4; TRBD1 matches at 8 bases. Trimming took 3 bases from V and 4 from J; bases not matched to a gene: 7. CDR3 length: 15 residues. Germline CDR1 and CDR2: DFQATT and SNEGSKA (reference sequence). CDR3 bases: TGCAGTGCTAGTTCGCAGGGGGCGGTTAATGAAAAACTGTTTTTT. Amino acid sequence: CSASSQGAVNEKLFF.

The chain uses TRBV27 and TRBJ2-1; TRBD2 might be the D (5 bases). The CDR3 is made up of 16 amino acids. Trimming pared 6 bases from V and 6 bases from J, leaving 21 bases between. Germline values: CDR1 MNHEY, CDR2 SMNVEV (reference sequence). This CDR3 reads CASRDQIKGAGNEQFF. CDR3 DNA sequence: TGTGCCAGCAGGGATCAAATCAAAGGTGCGGGCAATGAGCAGTTCTTC.

The CDR3 is CASSPESGGLTLHF. DNA of the CDR3: TGTGCCAGCTCACCAGAATCAGGGGGTTTGACCCTCCACTTT. The chain couples TRBV18 to TRBJ1-6; TRBD1 matches at 7 bases. V shed 2 bases and J 14 bases; nucleotides not matched to a gene: 9. This CDR3 region has 14 residues. Germline CDR1 KGHSH, CDR2 LQKENI.

In its sample, this clone was seen a few times. This chain uses TRBV27 with TRBJ2-1; 9 positions match TRBD2. The junction had 12 bases not matched to a gene; V was cut back by 5 bases and J by 7 bases. Per the germline V gene, CDR1 is MNHEY and CDR2 is SMNVEV (reference sequence). This CDR3 region has 16 residues. For the CDR3, the DNA is TGTGCCAGCAGTCTTTTGACTAGCGGTCTCCCGAATGAGCAGTTCTTC. Translating it yields CASSLLTSGLPNEQFF.

The sample holds one count of this clone. The DNA of the CDR3 is TGTGCCAGCAGCTTAGGGGGGGGAATGAACACTGAAGCTTTCTTT. It yields the protein CASSLGGGMNTEAFF. V is TRBV11-3 and J is TRBJ1-1; D is possibly TRBD1 (5 bases). V was trimmed by 1 base and J by 0 bases, leaving 9 bases between them. Per germline, CDR1 SGHNT and CDR2 YENEEA. CDR3 length: 15 residues.

The rearrangement joins TRBV11-3 to TRBJ1-1; D call uncertain. V was cut by 4 bases and J by 5 bases, with 8 bases left in between. CDR1 is SGHNT and CDR2 is YENEEA in the germline V gene. There are 12 residues in the CDR3. This CDR3 reads CASSSSGTEAFF. The CDR3 nucleotides read TGTGCCAGCAGCTCCTCGGGGACTGAAGCTTTCTTT.

Turning to this clone: The sample carries other DNA sequences with the same CDR3. The chain uses TRBV30 and TRBJ1-5, with D uncertain. The CDR3 totals 13 residues. Germline loops: CDR1 GTSNPN, CDR2 SVGIG (reference sequence). V gave up 0 bases and J gave up 2 bases, with 5 bases separating them. DNA for the CDR3: TGTGCCTGGAGTGTAGGAGGCAATCAGCCCCAGCATTTT. The encoded protein is CAWSVGGNQPQHF. Based on the CDR3 plus reference TRBV30 and TRBJ1-5, the full variable domain is SQTIHQWPATLVQPVGSPLSLECTVEGTSNPNLYWYRQAAGRGLQLLFYSVGIGQISSEVPQNLSASRPQDRQFILSSKKLLLSDSGFYLCAWSVGGNQPQHFGDGTRLSIL.

V gene TRBV9 combines with J gene TRBJ1-6; TRBD1 aligns across 7 bases. V trimming: 0 bases; J trimming: 0 bases; junction bases outside the gene matches: 3. The CDR3 length is 17 residues. CDR1 and CDR2 from the germline V gene are SGDLS and YYNGEE. CDR3 nucleotides: TGTGCCAGCAGCGTAGCTGAGGGGGCCTCCTATAATTCACCCCTCCACTTT. The encoded protein is CASSVAEGASYNSPLHF. The full variable domain, with the rest looked up from reference TRBV9 and TRBJ1-6, is DSGVTQTPKHLITATGQRVTLRCSPRSGDLSVYWYQQSLDQGLQFLIQYYNGEERAKGNILERFSAQQFPDLHSELNLSSLELGDSALYFCASSVAEGASYNSPLHFGNGTRLTVT.